Below, 16 T cell receptor beta chains from the same sample are listed, as sequenced in a study of blood T cell repertoires in COVID-19. Profiled with immunoSEQ multiplex PCR; TCRdb holds only in-frame clones, not every one. In the table there are 150,000 to 200,000 clones, about nine tenths of which are singletons. The sequenced sample consisted of peripheral blood. The receptors derive from a man in his late teens or twenties with acute or convalescent COVID-19.

This sequence joins TRBV7-2 and TRBJ1-5; 7 nucleotides line up with TRBD1. The CDR3 totals 18 residues. J was trimmed by 3 bases and V by 2 bases; bases with no gene match: 13. Germline V gives CDR1 SGHTA, CDR2 FQGNSA. The CDR3 DNA follows: TGTGCCAGCAGCTTATTCGGCGGGGCAGGGGGATACAATCAGCCCCAGCATTTT. Translating gives CASSLFGGAGGYNQPQHF. Supplemented by reference TRBV7-2 and TRBJ1-5, the full variable domain reads GAGVSQSPSNKVTEKGKDVELRCDPISGHTALYWYRQSLGQGLEFLIYFQGNSAPDKSGLPSDRFSAERTGGSVSTLTIQRTQQEDSAVYLCASSLFGGAGGYNQPQHFGDGTRLSIL.

J is TRBJ1-2 and V is TRBV7-9; 12 bases line up with TRBD1. The CDR3 sequence is 16 residues long. Per germline, CDR1 SEHNR and CDR2 FQNEAQ (reference sequence). J gave up 4 bases and V 2 bases, and 5 bases lay outside the gene matches. DNA of the CDR3: TGTGCCAGCAGCTTACTAGGGACAGGGGGCGGCTATGGCTACACCTTC. Its translation: CASSLLGTGGGYGYTF.

The chain has TRBV27 and TRBJ2-7; 11 bases agree with TRBD1. J gave up 7 bases and V 7 bases, and 12 bases lay outside the gene matches. The germline V gene encodes CDR1 MNHEY and CDR2 SMNVEV (reference sequence). The CDR3 is 15 amino acids. CDR3 nucleotide sequence: TGTGCCAGCAAACCGGGGGACAGGGGGATGGGGGAGCAGTACTTC. Translating it yields CASKPGDRGMGEQYF.

The chain combines TRBV11-2 with TRBJ1-6; D call uncertain. The CDR3 has 16 amino acids. Germline CDR1 is SGHAT and CDR2 is FQNNGV. The V and J ends lost 0 bases and 10 bases respectively, with 16 bases between them. The CDR3 here is CASSLDGGRGGSPLHF. The CDR3 DNA reads as TGTGCCAGCAGCTTAGACGGAGGCCGAGGAGGCTCACCCCTCCACTTT. Variable domain in full (rest from reference TRBV11-2 and TRBJ1-6): EAGVAQSPRYKIIEKRQSVAFWCNPISGHATLYWYQQILGQGPKLLIQFQNNGVVDDSQLPKDRFSAERLKGVDSTLKIQPAKLEDSAVYLCASSLDGGRGGSPLHFGNGTRLTVT.

The chain couples TRBV6-6 to TRBJ1-1; TRBD1 matches at 11 bases. The CDR3 sequence is 18 residues long. CDR1 is MNHNY and CDR2 is SVGAGI in the germline V gene (reference sequence). With 5 bases clipped from V and 1 base from J, the junction kept 12 bases outside the gene matches. DNA of the CDR3: TGTGCCAGCAGTCAAAACTCCGGGACAGGGGGAAGGAACACTGAAGCTTTCTTT. Amino acids: CASSQNSGTGGRNTEAFF.

The rearrangement uses TRBV15 and TRBJ2-3, with D maybe TRBD1 (5 bases). CDR1 LNHNV and CDR2 YYDKDF come from the germline V gene (reference sequence). The V end lost 0 bases, the J end lost 1 base, and 11 bases lay between the germline ends. There are 16 residues in the CDR3. CDR3 DNA: TGTGCCACCAGCAGAGATCTGGCAGGGCGCACAGATACGCAGTATTTT. Translating gives CATSRDLAGRTDTQYF. The variable domain in full, completed from reference TRBV15 and TRBJ2-3, reads DAMVIQNPRYQVTQFGKPVTLSCSQTLNHNVMYWYQQKSSQAPKLLFHYYDKDFNNEADTPDNFQSRRPNTSFCFLDIRSPGLGDTAMYLCATSRDLAGRTDTQYFGPGTRLTVL.

The chain has TRBV14 and TRBJ1-1; D unclear. The CDR3 is 13 residues long. V dropped 2 bases and J dropped 3 bases, with 7 bases sitting between them. Per the germline V gene, CDR1 is SGHDN and CDR2 is FVKESK. The CDR3 region is CASSQSIHTEAFF. Here the CDR3 DNA reads TGTGCCAGCAGCCAAAGCATACACACTGAAGCTTTCTTT.

This rearrangement joins TRBV5-1 to TRBJ1-1; weak D call: TRBD1 (5 bases). V was pared by 7 bases and J by 1 base, with 14 bases between. The CDR3 covers 14 residues. The V gene's germline CDR1 is SGHRS and CDR2 YFSETQ. As DNA, the CDR3 is TGCGCCAGCGCCCCGGGGGACTGGAACACTGAAGCTTTCTTT. The encoded protein is CASAPGDWNTEAFF.

CDR3 region: CASSLATLLGGDSPLHF. In DNA, the CDR3 is TGTGCCAGCAGCTTAGCGACATTACTAGGGGGGGACTCACCCCTCCACTTT. The V call is TRBV7-9, the J call TRBJ1-6, with a weak D call TRBD1 (6 bases). The germline V gene has CDR1 SEHNR and CDR2 FQNEAQ (reference sequence). The CDR3 sequence is 17 residues long. V was pared by 0 bases and J by 10 bases, with 19 bases between.

This clone was counted between two and nine times. The chain recombines TRBV6-5 with TRBJ1-5, with no clear D. The ends were cut back, 7 bases at V and 5 bases at J, with 12 bases in the middle. CDR1 and CDR2 (germline): MNHEY, SVGAGI. This CDR3 contains 13 residues. The chain's CDR3 is CASTGGVDQPQHF. The CDR3 DNA follows: TGTGCCAGCACCGGCGGGGTAGATCAGCCCCAGCATTTT.

The chain uses TRBV10-3 and TRBJ2-5, with D perhaps TRBD2 (6 bases). This CDR3 is built from 14 residues. V was shortened by 1 base and J by 3 bases, with 9 bases between the two germline ends. Germline CDR1 and CDR2: ENHRY and SYGVKD. CDR3 protein: CAISEFGGEETQYF. DNA for the CDR3: TGTGCCATCAGTGAGTTCGGCGGGGAAGAGACCCAGTACTTC.

CDR3 bases: TGTGCCTGGAGTGCCAAAGGGGCGGGCACAGATACGCAGTATTTT. This translates into CAWSAKGAGTDTQYF. The chain has TRBV30 and TRBJ2-3; tentative D call: TRBD1 (5 bases). Per germline, CDR1 GTSNPN and CDR2 SVGIG (reference sequence). This CDR3 is built from 15 residues. Trimming stripped 1 base from V and 1 base from J, with 12 bases between.

V usage is TRBV28 and J usage is TRBJ1-6, with 8 bases lining up with TRBD1. V was clipped by 5 bases and J by 2 bases; unmatched bases: 8. CDR1 MDHEN and CDR2 SYDVKM come from the germline V gene. CDR3 length: 17 residues. CDR3 sequence: CASSLGTGVTYNSPLHF. CDR3 DNA sequence: TGTGCCAGCAGTCTGGGGACAGGAGTTACCTATAATTCACCCCTCCACTTT.

This clone was seen a few times. This rearrangement joins TRBV4-1 to TRBJ1-5; D is uncertain. The CDR3 covers 15 residues. The V gene lost 0 bases and the J gene lost 4 bases, with 10 bases spanning the gap. Germline lookup yields CDR1 MGHRA and CDR2 YSYEKL. CDR3 loop: CASSQEPKQNQPQHF. The DNA for the CDR3 is TGCGCCAGCAGCCAAGAGCCGAAACAAAATCAGCCCCAGCATTTT.

CDR3 sequence (DNA): TGTGCCAGCAGCCGACGGGGGGTGGGAACTGAAAAACTGTTTTTT. This encodes CASSRRGVGTEKLFF. The chain carries TRBV27 and TRBJ1-4; weak D call: TRBD1 (5 bases). From germline, CDR1 is MNHEY and CDR2 SMNVEV (reference sequence). V was clipped by 6 bases and J by 7 bases, with 18 bases between them. CDR3 length equals 15 residues.

The gene calls are TRBV6-1 and TRBJ2-7; 7 bases map to TRBD1. Germline V CDR1 and CDR2: MNHNS, SASEGT. J was trimmed by 2 bases and V by 2 bases; bases with no gene match: 12. The CDR3 is made up of 17 amino acids. The CDR3 sequence: CASSELGDSTFAYEQYF. The CDR3 DNA reads as TGTGCCAGCAGTGAATTAGGGGACAGCACCTTTGCCTACGAGCAGTACTTC.